What follows is one T cell receptor (beta chain) and its context. The data originate from a study of blood T cell repertoires in COVID-19. Study overall: COVID-19 samples collected from the United States, Italy and Spain covered acute and convalescent phases. In each case, the material was cDNA or gDNA derived from T cells, B-cell-depleted T cells, or PBMCs.

Methods used by the authors: Nucleated cell counts were estimated from reference gene primer amplification. Repertoires were generated with immunoSEQ multiplex PCR, while TCRdb's copy carries only in-frame clones and drops some. That table furnishes V, J and clone size, whereas the DNA furnished D and trimming. The data hold under 200,000 clones, with 80% to 95% observed a single time. Germline lookup yields CDR1 SGHRS and CDR2 YFSETQ. V lost 8 bases and J lost 3; bases outside the gene matches: 7. The CDR3 has 14 amino acids. Sequencing was done on a sample of peripheral blood. The TCR originated in a man aged 45-60 years with acute or convalescent COVID-19. This chain links TRBV5-1 with TRBJ2-3; TRBD1 agrees at 9 bases. Here the CDR3 DNA reads TGCGCCAGTAACCCGGGACAGGGAACAGATACGCAGTATTTT. Translation gives CASNPGQGTDTQYF.